These 17 T cell receptor beta chains share one sample of origin, sequenced in a study of T cell clonality in common variable immunodeficiency. Assay used: immunoSEQ multiplex PCR; TCRdb lists only in-frame clones, some missing. Sampling found 50,000 to 65,000 clones, none seen once. Sequencing input: peripheral blood mononuclear cells. These receptors were obtained from a person between 18 and 75 years old in good health.

Ten or more counts support this clone. Sequencing ends 3 residues short of the CDR3 end; the germline J gene provides the rest. The chain employs TRBV5-1 and TRBJ1-4; tentative D call: TRBD1 (6 bases). The CDR3 spans 13 residues. Germline V CDR1 and CDR2: SGHRS, YFSETQ. The V end was cut by 5 bases, the J end by 3 bases, with 8 bases between. The CDR3 sequence is CASSAGANEKLFF. The CDR3 DNA, read in part, is TGCGCCAGCAGTGCAGGGGCTAATGAAAAA.

This clone was counted ten times or more. The sequenced fragment ends 3 residues before the CDR3 boundary, so the rest is inferred from the germline J gene. This rearrangement joins TRBV6-4 to TRBJ1-2, with D uncertain. Germline V gene data show CDR1 as MRHNA and CDR2 as SNTAGT. This CDR3 comprises 14 residues. V gave up 0 bases and J gave up 2 bases, with 7 bases separating them. The sequenced CDR3 bases are TGTGCCAGCAGTGACTCTGGCTGGAACTATGGC. Translation gives CASSDSGWNYG. The CDR3, in full, reads CASSDSGWNYGYTF.

At least ten counts were recorded for this clone. The read falls 3 residues short of the CDR3 end, and the missing part is taken from the germline J gene. V and J are TRBV5-1 and TRBJ2-5; 9 nucleotides line up with TRBD2. The germline gives CDR1 SGHRS, CDR2 YFSETQ. The CDR3 covers 16 residues. J gave up 2 bases and V 4 bases, and 9 bases lay outside the gene matches. CDR3 protein: CASSRGASGIQETQYF. The CDR3 bases that were read are TGCGCCAGCAGCCGGGGGGCTAGCGGGATACAAGAGACC.

This clone was counted at least ten times. The read is 3 residues too short to cover the CDR3 end, so that end is filled in from the germline J gene. V gene TRBV6-1 combines with J gene TRBJ2-1; 12 bases line up with TRBD2. Trimming cost V 0 bases and J 5 bases; bases outside gene matches: 5. Germline V gene sequence: CDR1 MNHNS, CDR2 SASEGT. The CDR3 covers 17 residues. CDR3 DNA, as far as it was read: TGTGCCAGCAGTGAAGCTTATGGACTAGCGGGAAACAATGAG. Translation: CASSEAYGLAGNNE. The full CDR3 protein reads CASSEAYGLAGNNEQFF.

The table lists this clone with many counts. The read terminates 3 residues ahead of where the CDR3 ends, so the germline J gene completes it. This chain joins TRBV5-4 and TRBJ2-7; 10 bases fit TRBD2. This CDR3 is 15 amino acids long. The V gene's germline CDR1 is SGHNT and CDR2 YYREEE (reference sequence). The junction had 7 bases not matched to a gene; V was cut back by 4 bases and J by 3 bases. Partial CDR3 DNA: TGTGCCAGCAGCCCCCGGACTAGCGGATTCTACGAG. This codes for CASSPRTSGFYE. The full CDR3 is CASSPRTSGFYEQYF. Variable domain in full (rest from reference TRBV5-4 and TRBJ2-7): ETGVTQSPTHLIKTRGQQVTLRCSSQSGHNTVSWYQQALGQGPQFIFQYYREEENGRGNFPPRFSGLQFPNYSSELNVNALELDDSALYLCASSPRTSGFYEQYFGPGTRLTVT.

This clone was recorded many times. The CDR3 end is not reached by the read, which stops 3 residues before it; the germline J gene fills it in. V and J are TRBV2 and TRBJ1-1; TRBD1 matches 10 bases. The germline gives CDR1 SNHLY, CDR2 FYNNEI. The trim removed 8 bases at V and 3 bases at J, leaving 3 bases unmatched. CDR3 length: 13 amino acids. The CDR3 here is CASSGQGYTEAFF. The sequenced CDR3 bases are TGTGCCAGCTCGGGACAGGGGTACACTGAA.

This clone was seen at least ten times. The sequenced fragment ends 3 residues before the CDR3 boundary, so the rest is inferred from the germline J gene. The chain uses TRBV20-1 and TRBJ2-1; TRBD2 agrees at 10 bases. The CDR3 runs to 13 residues. Trimming removed 6 bases from V and 5 bases from J; junction bases left unmatched: 4. Germline V CDR1 and CDR2: DFQATT, SNEGSKA (reference sequence). CDR3 amino acids: CSAQAGGDNEQFF. Partial CDR3 DNA: TGCAGTGCCCAAGCGGGGGGGGACAATGAG.

This clone was counted many times. The missing CDR3 end, 3 residues past where the read stops, is filled in from the germline J gene. V is TRBV30 and J is TRBJ1-3; D not certain. Per the germline V gene, CDR1 is GTSNPN and CDR2 is SVGIG (reference sequence). CDR3 length: 14 residues. V was trimmed by 0 bases and J by 4 bases, leaving 10 bases between them. CDR3 DNA, as far as it was read: TGTGCCTGGAGTGTTAGCTCTACGGGAAACACC. This gives the protein CAWSVSSTGNT. The whole CDR3 sequence is CAWSVSSTGNTIYF.

This clone was seen many times. The covered CDR3 bases are TGCAGTGCTAGAGATCAAGACAGGGGCGGC. It is translated as CSARDQDRGG. The complete CDR3 sequence is CSARDQDRGGYTF. The rearrangement uses TRBV20-1 and TRBJ1-2; 8 nucleotides match TRBD1. Coverage ceases 3 residues before the CDR3 finishes, and the germline J gene fills in the end. The germline V gene has CDR1 DFQATT and CDR2 SNEGSKA (reference sequence). The CDR3 runs 13 residues.

The sample holds many counts of this clone. The sequenced fragment ends 3 residues before the CDR3 boundary, so the rest is inferred from the germline J gene. The V and J genes are TRBV28 and TRBJ1-2; 9 bases align to TRBD1. Germline CDR1 MDHEN, CDR2 SYDVKM. The trim removed 5 bases at V and 1 base at J, leaving 5 bases unmatched. This CDR3 comprises 15 residues. Partial CDR3 DNA: TGTGCCAGCAGTCCCAGACAGGGGGGTAACTATGGC. It yields the protein CASSPRQGGNYG. The whole CDR3 region reads CASSPRQGGNYGYTF.

In this sample, this clone turned up many times. The DNA read from the CDR3 is TGTGCCAGTAGTATCGCAGGGTTCCAGCCC. This sequence encodes CASSIAGFQP. The CDR3 in its entirety is CASSIAGFQPQHF. This chain connects TRBV19 to TRBJ1-5; perhaps TRBD1 as D (5 bases). Sequencing ends 3 residues short of the CDR3 end; the germline J gene provides the rest. Germline CDR1 and CDR2: LNHDA and SQIVND (reference sequence). The length of the CDR3 is 13 residues. Trimming cost V 3 bases and J 7 bases, with 10 bases left between them.

The sample holds many counts of this clone. The read is 3 residues too short to cover the CDR3 end, so that end is filled in from the germline J gene. The V gene is TRBV5-1, the J gene TRBJ2-5; 10 bases are a match to TRBD2. This CDR3 has 14 amino acids. Germline assignment: CDR1 SGHRS and CDR2 YFSETQ. J lost 3 bases, V lost 2 bases, and 1 base had no gene match. CDR3 region: CASSLAGGKETQYF. Incomplete CDR3 DNA: TGCGCCAGCAGCTTAGCGGGGGGGAAAGAGACC.

The table lists this clone with a few counts. A much larger clone lies a single base off, so this may be a read error. The CDR3 is cut off 3 residues early in the read; its end comes from the germline J gene. This chain links TRBV20-1 with TRBJ2-5; 7 nucleotides match TRBD2. Germline V gives CDR1 DFQATT, CDR2 SNEGSKA (reference sequence). This CDR3 has 15 amino acids. The part of the CDR3 DNA that was read is TGCAGTGCTAAAAGCGGGGAGACTAGCACAGATACC. Protein sequence: CSAKSGETSTDT. The whole CDR3 protein is CSAKSGETSTDTQYF.

This clone was observed at least ten times. Read data end 3 residues before the CDR3 end; the end is taken from the germline J gene. The chain couples TRBV2 to TRBJ2-7; D is ambiguous. V was shortened by 7 bases and J by 2 bases, with 15 bases between the two germline ends. The germline CDR1 and CDR2 sequences are SNHLY and FYNNEI. The CDR3 length is 14 residues. CDR3 protein: CASTPLGSAYEQYF. Partial CDR3 DNA: TGTGCCAGCACTCCTCTGGGCTCAGCCTACGAG.

This clone has a count of ten or more. Coverage ceases 3 residues before the CDR3 finishes, and the germline J gene fills in the end. V usage is TRBV19 and J usage is TRBJ2-5; TRBD1 might be the D (5 bases). The V and J ends lost 4 bases and 1 base respectively, with 13 bases between them. This CDR3 spans 15 amino acids. Germline CDR1 LNHDA, CDR2 SQIVND (reference sequence). CDR3 protein: CASSRVVGLQETQYF. The covered CDR3 bases are TGTGCCAGTAGTAGGGTCGTGGGGCTCCAAGAGACC.

With regard to this clone: From the germline J gene comes the end of the CDR3, since the read stops 3 residues before it. The V gene is TRBV30, the J gene TRBJ1-2, with D perhaps TRBD1 (5 bases). The germline V gene encodes CDR1 GTSNPN and CDR2 SVGIG (reference sequence). The CDR3 length is 13 residues. This chain's CDR3 is CAWSLTLGGDYTF. CDR3 DNA, as far as it was read: TGTGCCTGGAGTCTCACCCTCGGGGGAGAC.

This clone was counted only a few times. The read comes to an end 3 residues before the CDR3 does, leaving the germline J gene to fill in the end. This rearrangement joins TRBV7-9 to TRBJ2-2; possibly TRBD1 for D (7 bases). The germline V gene has CDR1 SEHNR and CDR2 FQNEAQ (reference sequence). The CDR3 sequence is 15 residues long. The CDR3 reads CASSLGQHSGSPLFF. The CDR3 DNA, read in part, is TGTGCCAGCAGCTTGGGACAGCATAGCGGTTCACCG.